This T cell receptor (beta chain) was captured in a study of T-cell reconstitution after alpha-beta-depleted transplantation in children (dated by TCRdb to the mid-2010s). Regarding the research as a whole: Using TCR repertoire profiling, the study quantitatively followed how T-cell immune reconstitution unfolded in children after TCRalphabeta/CD19-depleted allogeneic hematopoietic cell transplantation.

Libraries were constructed by PCR. Sequencing used an Illumina HiSeq 2500. TCR library preparation used molecular barcoding, with unique molecular identifiers applied to normalize quantification of the TCRbeta repertoire. Clones were called with MiXCR by TCRdb after fastp trimmed the public reads at Q25, and only in-frame beta chains were retained. Entries are consolidated by CDR3 protein sequence, retaining the most common genes and DNA. Present in this sample are approximately 390,000 distinct CDR3 sequences, 11% of which were seen just once. The ten largest account for about 5% of the sample. CDR1 and CDR2 were assigned from the germline V gene (reference sequence) as DFQATT and SNEGSKA. Counted from cysteine to phenylalanine, this CDR3 has 12 amino acids. Kept here is only the CDR3 DNA, which spans 36 bases and is read in frame from base 1. Deletion took 0 bases off V and 3 bases off J, with a span of 3 bases between the germline ends.

This clonotype was detected ten times or more. The antigen it recognizes is unknown. No much larger clonotype is one base removed from it; base qualities were not supplied. Here the sequenced sample was PBMCs from the stem cell graft donor, taken from the stem cell graft. The receptor was derived from a human donor who donated a stem cell graft to a child with acute myeloid leukemia. The sequence joins TRBV20-1 to TRBJ2-1; no D gene is confidently identified. The nucleotide sequence is given as TGCAGTGCTAGAGAGTTCTACAATGAGCAGTTCTTC. This sequence encodes CSAREFYNEQFF.